The 17 T cell receptor beta chains below all came from one sample that was sequenced in a study of Graves' ophthalmopathy and Graves' hyperthyroidism. Investigators amplified TCR beta CDR3 regions from RNA transcripts. Second-round multiplex PCR came after a first-round RT-PCR that employed HTBI primers. TCRdb independently ran MiXCR on the multiplex PCR reads; one entry per CDR3 protein. The data contain about 620,000 distinct CDR3 sequences, about 20% of them singletons. Sequencing used peripheral blood. The receptor source for this set is a woman younger than 30 with stable Graves' hyperthyroidism. Some clones in this sample may be carry-over from other donors' samples.

The chain links TRBV5-5 to TRBJ2-7, with a weak D call TRBD2 (6 bases). The CDR3 runs to 14 residues. Germline V gene lookup returns CDR1 SGHKS and CDR2 YYEKEE (reference sequence). Deletions cut 6 bases from V and 3 bases from J, with 16 bases between. The CDR3 spells CASIRTAGSYEQYF. In nucleotides, the CDR3 is TGTGCCAGCATCCGGACGGCGGGGAGCTACGAGCAGTACTTC.

This clonotype was seen only a few times. The chain combines TRBV12-3 or TRBV12-4 with TRBJ2-7, with 10 bases that match TRBD1. The CDR3 loop spans 15 amino acids. V shed 6 bases and J 4 bases; nucleotides not matched to a gene: 9. The CDR3 DNA sequence: TGTGCCAGCAGCCCCCACGGGACAGGGGCTTACGAGCAGTACTTC. It is translated as CASSPHGTGAYEQYF.

This clonotype was detected many times. The chain employs TRBV2 and TRBJ1-1, with no clear D. V lost 3 bases and J lost 0, with 5 bases in between. This CDR3 is built from 13 residues. CDR1 is SNHLY, CDR2 FYNNEI, per germline. The CDR3, as DNA: TGTGCCAGCAGTGAGAGCTTGAACACTGAAGCTTTCTTT. This codes for CASSESLNTEAFF.

This clonotype was recorded many times. The chain couples TRBV6-2 or TRBV6-3 to TRBJ2-7; D remains unclear. Trimming removed 4 bases from V and 7 bases from J, with 11 bases in between. The CDR3 totals 12 residues. Germline CDR1 is MNHEY and CDR2 is SVGEGT. CDR3 coding DNA: TGTGCCAGCAGTTCAGCCCCGGTAGAGCAGTACTTC. This sequence encodes CASSSAPVEQYF.

This clonotype was recorded at least ten times. This rearrangement joins TRBV6-1 to TRBJ1-5; D not resolved. The germline CDR1 and CDR2 sequences are MNHNS and SASEGT. This CDR3 spans 15 amino acids. V gave up 2 bases and J gave up 2 bases, with 10 bases separating them. The CDR3 DNA reads TGTGCCAGCAGTGAAATTGGCAGTCGCAATCAGCCCCAGCATTTT. Protein sequence: CASSEIGSRNQPQHF.

This clonotype showed up many times. The V gene is TRBV12-3 or TRBV12-4, the J gene TRBJ1-5, with 12 positions matching TRBD1. Germline trimming cut 6 bases from V and 5 bases from J; bases unmatched to any gene: 5. The CDR3 has 15 residues. The CDR3 loop reads CASSPGTGGDQPQHF. Written as DNA, the CDR3 is TGTGCCAGCAGCCCCGGGACAGGGGGCGATCAGCCCCAGCATTTT.

Worth noting for this clonotype: The CDR3 end shows no conserved phenylalanine or tryptophan, and so a read error is likely. The chain combines TRBV24-1 with TRBJ1-6; unclear D gene. CDR1 KGHDR and CDR2 SFDVKD come from the germline V gene. The CDR3 has 19 residues. The V end was cut by 1 base, the J end by 7 bases, with 22 bases between. The chain's CDR3 is CATSDFQLQKDPRNSPLHI. The DNA of the CDR3 is TGTGCCACCAGTGATTTTCAGCTACAAAAAGACCCCCGGAATTCACCCCTCCACATT.

The genes are TRBV5-1 and TRBJ2-7; D may match TRBD1 or TRBD2 (5 bases each). This CDR3 contains 15 residues. The germline V gene has CDR1 SGHRS and CDR2 YFSETQ. Deletions cut 3 bases from V and 2 bases from J, with 15 bases between. The CDR3 here is CASSSDFQGPYEQYF. Written as DNA, the CDR3 is TGCGCCAGCAGCTCAGATTTCCAGGGACCCTACGAGCAGTACTTC. Based on the CDR3 plus reference TRBV5-1 and TRBJ2-7, the full variable domain is KAGVTQTPRYLIKTRGQQVTLSCSPISGHRSVSWYQQTPGQGLQFLFEYFSETQRNKGNFPGRFSGRQFSNSRSEMNVSTLELGDSALYLCASSSDFQGPYEQYFGPGTRLTVT.

This clonotype was recorded a few times. V usage is TRBV15 and J usage is TRBJ2-2, with 8 bases matching TRBD1. Germline CDR1 and CDR2: LNHNV and YYDKDF (reference sequence). The CDR3 runs to 13 residues. The V segment lost 9 bases and the J segment 1 base; nucleotides outside the gene matches: 1. For the CDR3, the DNA is TGTGCCACGGGACAGGTGAACACCGGGGAGCTGTTTTTT. Translated: CATGQVNTGELFF.

The count of this clonotype is one. The chain recombines TRBV28 with TRBJ2-7, with D possibly TRBD1 on 5 matching bases. V shed 10 bases and J shed 1 base, with 14 bases lying between them. CDR1 is MDHEN, CDR2 SYDVKM, per germline. This CDR3 comprises 13 residues. The CDR3 region has the DNA TGTGCCATCTCTCGACAGATTTCCTACGAGCAGTACTTC. Protein sequence: CAISRQISYEQYF. Based on the CDR3 plus reference TRBV28 and TRBJ2-7, the full variable domain is DVKVTQSSRYLVKRTGEKVFLECVQDMDHENMFWYRQDPGLGLRLIYFSYDVKMKEKGDIPEGYSVSREKKERFSLILESASTNQTSMYLCAISRQISYEQYFGPGTRLTVT.

This clonotype was detected ten times or more. This chain links TRBV6-1 with TRBJ1-5; perhaps TRBD1 as D (6 bases). The CDR3 sequence is 14 residues long. V shed 5 bases and J shed 3 bases, with 11 bases lying between them. In germline, CDR1 is MNHNS, CDR2 SASEGT. For the CDR3, the DNA is TGTGCCAGCAGTCCCCGGGACACCAATCAGCCCCAGCATTTT. Protein sequence: CASSPRDTNQPQHF.

There are many counts of this clonotype. The genes are TRBV15 and TRBJ2-6; weak D call: TRBD2 (5 bases). CDR1 is LNHNV, CDR2 YYDKDF, per germline (reference sequence). The CDR3 is 14 amino acids. V was clipped by 8 bases and J by 4 bases, with 12 bases between them. The CDR3 is CATLRETGANVLTF. CDR3 coding DNA: TGTGCCACCCTCCGGGAAACCGGGGCCAACGTCCTGACTTTC. The entire variable domain, with the rest obtained from reference TRBV15 and TRBJ2-6, is as follows: DAMVIQNPRYQVTQFGKPVTLSCSQTLNHNVMYWYQQKSSQAPKLLFHYYDKDFNNEADTPDNFQSRRPNTSFCFLDIRSPGLGDTAMYLCATLRETGANVLTFGAGSRLTVL.

This clonotype was detected a few times. A read error is likely, as this CDR3 ends without the conserved phenylalanine or tryptophan. The chain links TRBV30 to TRBJ1-2, with D unresolved. The germline CDR1 and CDR2 sequences are GTSNPN and SVGIG (reference sequence). This CDR3 spans 15 amino acids. The ends were cut back, 3 bases at V and 4 bases at J, with 18 bases in the middle. CDR3 protein: CAWSAVMENLYGYTS. The CDR3, as DNA: TGTGCCTGGAGCGCCGTGATGGAGAACCTCTATGGCTACACCTCC.

This clonotype was picked up many times. The chain joins TRBV20-1 to TRBJ1-5, with D tentatively TRBD1 (6 bases). The CDR3 runs 15 residues. The V end lost 6 bases, the J end lost 2 bases, and 17 bases lay between the germline ends. Germline CDR1 is DFQATT and CDR2 is SNEGSKA (reference sequence). The CDR3 DNA reads TGCAGTGCCTCATGGGGGGGGGCAGGCAATCAGCCCCAGCATTTT. As protein: CSASWGGAGNQPQHF.

This clonotype was detected a few times. V usage is TRBV12-3 or TRBV12-4 and J usage is TRBJ1-1, with no clear D. V was trimmed by 7 bases and J by 5 bases, leaving 17 bases between them. CDR3 length equals 14 residues. Here the CDR3 DNA reads TGTGCCAGCAAAATCGCCCGGGCGGGAACTGAAGCTTTCTTT. Residues: CASKIARAGTEAFF.

This clonotype was counted at least ten times. The rearrangement joins TRBV12-3 or TRBV12-4 to TRBJ1-2, with D perhaps matching TRBD1 (5 bases). The V end was cut by 2 bases, the J end by 2 bases, with 12 bases between. This CDR3 is built from 15 residues. The CDR3 DNA reads TGTGCCAGCAGTTTATCCGCAGGGAGGAACTATGGCTACACCTTC. It codes for CASSLSAGRNYGYTF.

This clonotype was counted at least ten times. V and J are TRBV10-3 and TRBJ1-6; 7 nucleotides align to TRBD1. The trim removed 6 bases at V and 10 bases at J, leaving 9 bases unmatched. The CDR3 runs 14 residues. Per the germline V gene, CDR1 is ENHRY and CDR2 is SYGVKD. CDR3 bases: TGTGCCATCAGCAGGGGGTTGGAGGTCTCACCCCTCCACTTT. Protein sequence: CAISRGLEVSPLHF.